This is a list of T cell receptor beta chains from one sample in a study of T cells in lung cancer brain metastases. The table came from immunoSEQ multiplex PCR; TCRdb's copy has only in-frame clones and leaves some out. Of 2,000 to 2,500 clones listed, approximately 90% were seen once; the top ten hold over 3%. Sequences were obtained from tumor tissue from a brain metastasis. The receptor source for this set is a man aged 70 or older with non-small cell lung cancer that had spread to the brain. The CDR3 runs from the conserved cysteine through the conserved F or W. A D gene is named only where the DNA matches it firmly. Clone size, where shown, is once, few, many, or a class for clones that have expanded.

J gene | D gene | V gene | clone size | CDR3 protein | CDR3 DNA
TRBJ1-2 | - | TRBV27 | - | CASSLTQGWDGYTF | TGTGCTAGCAGTTTAACCCAGGGTTGGGATGGCTACACCTTC
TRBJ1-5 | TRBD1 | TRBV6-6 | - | CASSPTGGNQPQHF | TGTGCCAGCAGCCCGACAGGGGGCAATCAGCCCCAGCATTTT
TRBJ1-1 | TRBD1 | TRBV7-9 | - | CASSSRQGVNTEAFF | TGTGCCAGCAGCTCCCGACAGGGGGTGAACACTGAAGCTTTCTTT
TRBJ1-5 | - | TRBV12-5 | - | CASGGWGGSQPQHF | TGTGCTAGTGGTGGGTGGGGAGGGAGTCAGCCCCAGCATTTT
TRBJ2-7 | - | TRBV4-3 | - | CASSQDRWDSSGSYEQYF | TGCGCCAGCAGCCAAGATAGGTGGGATTCCTCTGGATCCTACGAGCAGTACTTC
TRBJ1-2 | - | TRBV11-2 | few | CASSPGVSYGYTF | TGTGCCAGCAGCCCAGGGGTATCCTATGGCTACACCTTC
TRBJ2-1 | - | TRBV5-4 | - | CASSLGGSRTDNEQFF | TGTGCCAGCAGCTTGGGTGGGTCGAGGACGGACAATGAGCAGTTCTTC
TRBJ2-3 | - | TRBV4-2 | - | CASSQAVENTQYF | TGTGCCAGCAGCCAAGCCGTGGAGAATACGCAGTATTTT
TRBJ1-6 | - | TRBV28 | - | CASSRPGARSDSPLHF | TGTGCCAGCTCCCGTCCGGGGGCGCGAAGTGATTCACCCCTCCACTTT
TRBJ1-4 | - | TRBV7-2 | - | CASSPPDGKLFF | TGTGCCAGCAGCCCTCCTGATGGAAAACTGTTTTTT
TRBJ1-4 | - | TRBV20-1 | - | CSALNEKLFF | TGCAGTGCTCTTAATGAAAAACTGTTTTTT
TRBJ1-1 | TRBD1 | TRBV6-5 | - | CASSYRDRGRYTEAFF | TGTGCCAGCAGTTACCGCGACAGGGGGAGGTACACTGAAGCTTTCTTT
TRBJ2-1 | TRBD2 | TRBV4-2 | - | CASSQSSGGNYNEQFF | TGTGCCAGCAGCCAGTCAAGCGGGGGGAATTACAATGAGCAGTTCTTC
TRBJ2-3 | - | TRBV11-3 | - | CASSPAARPTDTQYF | TGTGCCAGCAGCCCGGCGGCGCGGCCCACAGATACGCAGTATTTT
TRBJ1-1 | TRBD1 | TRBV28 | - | CAIRTGDLNTEAFF | TGTGCCATCAGGACAGGAGACTTGAACACTGAAGCTTTCTTT
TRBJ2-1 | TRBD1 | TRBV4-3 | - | CASSQGGTGDRGQFF | TGCGCCAGCAGCCAAGGCGGGACAGGGGATAGGGGGCAGTTCTTC
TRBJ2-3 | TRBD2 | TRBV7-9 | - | CASSLASGNYLDTQYF | TGTGCCAGCAGCTTAGCCAGCGGGAATTATCTCGATACGCAGTATTTT
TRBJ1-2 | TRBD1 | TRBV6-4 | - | CASSDSGTGGINGYTF | TGTGCCAGCAGTGACTCAGGGACAGGGGGCATTAACGGCTACACCTTC
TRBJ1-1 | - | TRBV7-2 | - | CASSLYENTEAFF | TGTGCCAGCAGCTTATACGAGAACACTGAAGCTTTCTTT
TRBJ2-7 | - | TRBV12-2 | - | CASRLGLVAGEFYEQYF | TGTGCAAGTCGCCTAGGTTTGGTAGCGGGGGAGTTCTACGAGCAGTACTTC
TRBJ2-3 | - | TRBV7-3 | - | CASSLAGGVRADTQYF | TGTGCCAGCAGCTTAGCTGGGGGCGTCAGGGCAGATACGCAGTATTTT
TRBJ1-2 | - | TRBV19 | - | CASTPRGNYGYTF | TGTGCCAGTACCCCGAGGGGGAACTATGGCTACACCTTC
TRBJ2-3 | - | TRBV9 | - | CASSVATGYSTDTQYF | TGTGCCAGCAGCGTAGCTACGGGATATAGCACAGATACGCAGTATTTT
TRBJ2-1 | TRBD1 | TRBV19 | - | CANKITGGYNEQFF | TGTGCCAATAAGATAACAGGGGGGTACAATGAGCAGTTCTTC
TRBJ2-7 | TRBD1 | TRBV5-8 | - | CASSPGTGFGYEQYF | TGTGCCAGCAGTCCCGGGACAGGGTTTGGGTACGAGCAGTACTTC
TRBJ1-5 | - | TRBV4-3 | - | CASSQDFYQPQHF | TGCGCCAGCAGCCAAGATTTTTATCAGCCCCAGCATTTT
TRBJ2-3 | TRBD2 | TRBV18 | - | CASSRTSGDTQYF | TGTGCCAGCTCACGGACTAGCGGAGATACGCAGTATTTT
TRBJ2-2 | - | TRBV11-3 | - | CASTDTNTGELFF | TGTGCCAGCACTGACACGAACACCGGGGAGCTGTTTTTT
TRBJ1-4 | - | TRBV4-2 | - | CASSQGNGNEKLFF | TGTGCCAGCAGCCAAGGGAACGGTAATGAAAAACTGTTTTTT
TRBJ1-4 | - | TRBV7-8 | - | CASSLDRGGREKLFF | TGTGCCAGCAGCTTAGACCGGGGAGGTCGAGAAAAACTGTTTTTT
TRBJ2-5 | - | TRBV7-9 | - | CASMLNKETQYF | TGTGCCAGCATGCTCAATAAAGAGACCCAGTACTTC
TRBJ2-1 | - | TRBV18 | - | CASSPQFYNEQFF | TGTGCCAGCTCACCACAGTTTTACAATGAGCAGTTCTTC
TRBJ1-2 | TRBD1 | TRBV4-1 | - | CASSLKGQGYGYTF | TGCGCCAGCAGCCTAAAGGGACAGGGTTATGGCTACACCTTC
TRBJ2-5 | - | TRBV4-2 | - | CASSQDRGGVETQYF | TGTGCCAGCAGCCAAGATCGCGGGGGCGTGGAGACCCAGTACTTC
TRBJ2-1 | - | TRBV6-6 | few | CASSYSGDSSYNEQFF | TGTGCCAGCAGTTACTCAGGAGACAGCTCCTACAATGAGCAGTTCTTC
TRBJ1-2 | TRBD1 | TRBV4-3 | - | CASSRGLWDREVGYTF | TGCGCCAGCAGCCGAGGCCTATGGGACAGGGAGGTTGGCTACACCTTC
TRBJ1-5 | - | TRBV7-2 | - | CASSPQDNQPQHF | TGTGCCAGCAGCCCTCAGGATAATCAGCCCCAGCATTTT
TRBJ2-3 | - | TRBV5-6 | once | CASSTPGIDTQYF | TGTGCCAGCAGCACTCCAGGGATAGATACGCAGTATTTT
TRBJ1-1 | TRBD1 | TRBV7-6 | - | CASSSGQVNTEAFF | TGTGCCAGCAGCTCGGGACAGGTGAACACTGAAGCTTTCTTT
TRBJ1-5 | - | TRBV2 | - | CASSLNMQPQHF | TGTGCCAGCAGTTTAAATATGCAGCCCCAGCATTTT
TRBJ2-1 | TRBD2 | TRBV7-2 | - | CASTRTRGNEQFF | TGTGCCAGCACCCGGACTAGAGGCAATGAGCAGTTCTTC
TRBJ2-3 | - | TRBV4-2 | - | CASSQERAYTDTQYF | TGTGCCAGCAGCCAAGAGCGGGCTTACACAGATACGCAGTATTTT
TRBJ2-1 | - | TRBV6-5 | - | CASSANNEQFF | TGTGCCAGCAGTGCTAACAATGAGCAGTTCTTC
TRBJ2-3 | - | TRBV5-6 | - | CASSFRDGRTDTQYF | TGTGCCAGCAGCTTCCGGGACGGCCGCACAGATACGCAGTATTTT
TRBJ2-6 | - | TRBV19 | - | CASSITGANVLTF | TGTGCCAGTAGTATAACCGGGGCCAACGTCCTGACTTTC
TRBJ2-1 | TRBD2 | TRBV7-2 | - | CASSPRTSGDNEQFF | TGTGCCAGCAGCCCTCGGACTAGCGGGGACAATGAGCAGTTCTTC
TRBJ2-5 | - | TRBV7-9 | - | CASSLALQETQYF | TGTGCCAGCAGCTTAGCACTGCAAGAGACCCAGTACTTC
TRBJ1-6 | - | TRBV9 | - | CASSVRWDSPLHF | TGTGCCAGCAGCGTAAGGTGGGACTCACCCCTCCACTTT
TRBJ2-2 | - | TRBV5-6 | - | CASSDPGAGELFF | TGTGCCAGCAGTGATCCGGGGGCCGGGGAGCTGTTTTTT
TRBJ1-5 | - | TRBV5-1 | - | CASRGAGTSPNQPQHF | TGCGCCAGCAGGGGAGCCGGGACATCCCCAAATCAGCCCCAGCATTTT
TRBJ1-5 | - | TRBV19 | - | CASRWGSGNQPQHF | TGTGCCAGTAGATGGGGGTCGGGTAACCAGCCCCAGCATTTT
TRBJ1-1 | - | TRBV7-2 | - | CASNPGEGTEAFF | TGTGCCAGCAACCCGGGAGAGGGCACTGAAGCTTTCTTT
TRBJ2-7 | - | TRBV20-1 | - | CSGGQGWEQYF | TGCAGTGGTGGACAAGGTTGGGAGCAGTACTTC
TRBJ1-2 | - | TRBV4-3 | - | CASSQGRGFYGYTF | TGCGCCAGCAGCCAAGGGAGGGGGTTCTATGGCTACACCTTC
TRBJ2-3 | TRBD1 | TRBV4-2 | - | CASSPLDRGTDTQYF | TGTGCCAGCAGCCCCCTGGACAGGGGCACAGATACGCAGTATTTT
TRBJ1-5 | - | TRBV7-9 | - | CASSPGPSNQPQHF | TGTGCCAGCAGCCCGGGACCTAGCAATCAGCCCCAGCATTTT
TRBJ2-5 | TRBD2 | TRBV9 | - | CASTLSGGIGETQYF | TGTGCCAGCACCCTAAGCGGGGGGATCGGCGAGACCCAGTACTTC